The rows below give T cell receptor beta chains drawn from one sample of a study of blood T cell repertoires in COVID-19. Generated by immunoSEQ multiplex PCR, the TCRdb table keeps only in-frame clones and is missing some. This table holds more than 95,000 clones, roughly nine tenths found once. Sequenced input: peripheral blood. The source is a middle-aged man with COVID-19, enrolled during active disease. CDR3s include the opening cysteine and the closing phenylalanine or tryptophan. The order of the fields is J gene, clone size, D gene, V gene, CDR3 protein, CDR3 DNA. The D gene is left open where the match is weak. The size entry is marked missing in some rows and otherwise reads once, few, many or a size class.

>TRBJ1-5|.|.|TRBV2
CASSVESNQPQHF
TGTGCCAGCAGTGTTGAGTCAAATCAGCCCCAGCATTTT
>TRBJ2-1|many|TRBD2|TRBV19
CASSGLAGKEQFF
TGTGCCAGTTCCGGACTAGCGGGGAAGGAGCAGTTCTTC
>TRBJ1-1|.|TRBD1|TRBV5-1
CASSLGRRGLGNTEAFF
TGCGCCAGCAGCTTGGGTCGCAGGGGGCTGGGAAACACTGAAGCTTTCTTT
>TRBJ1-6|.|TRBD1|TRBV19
CASSPTGQGGSPLHF
TGTGCCAGTAGTCCGACGGGACAGGGGGGATCACCCCTCCACTTT
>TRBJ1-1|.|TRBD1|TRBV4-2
CASSQRGQGASRTEAFF
TGTGCCAGCAGCCAAAGGGGACAGGGGGCTTCTCGGACTGAAGCTTTCTTT
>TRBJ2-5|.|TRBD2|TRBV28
CASSRGGQETQYF
TGTGCCAGCAGTCGGGGGGGGCAAGAGACCCAGTACTTC
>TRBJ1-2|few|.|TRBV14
CASSPRVNYGYTF
TGTGCCAGCAGCCCGAGGGTTAACTATGGCTACACCTTC
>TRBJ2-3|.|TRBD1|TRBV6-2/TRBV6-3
CASSQQGPADTQYF
TGTGCCAGCAGTCAACAGGGGCCCGCAGATACGCAGTATTTT
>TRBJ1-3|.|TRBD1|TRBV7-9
CASSFDRAKSIYF
TGTGCCAGCAGCTTTGACAGGGCTAAGTCCATATATTTT
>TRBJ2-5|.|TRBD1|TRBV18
CASSGADRGQETQYF
TGTGCCAGCTCTGGCGCGGACAGGGGGCAGGAGACCCAGTACTTC
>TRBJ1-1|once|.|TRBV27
CASSGRGVRNTEAFF
TGTGCCAGCAGTGGCAGGGGAGTCAGGAACACTGAAGCTTTCTTT
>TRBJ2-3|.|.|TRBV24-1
CATSDGADSTDTQYF
TGTGCCACCAGTGATGGGGCAGATAGCACAGATACGCAGTATTTT
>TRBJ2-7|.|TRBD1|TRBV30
CAWREPGQGKGWQYF
TGTGCCTGGAGGGAACCGGGACAGGGAAAGGGTTGGCAGTACTTC
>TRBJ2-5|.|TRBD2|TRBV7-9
CASSLGGRETQYF
TGTGCCAGCAGCTTAGGCGGGAGGGAGACCCAGTACTTC
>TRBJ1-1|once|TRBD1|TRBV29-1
CSGKTGGATEAFF
TGCAGCGGTAAGACAGGGGGGGCCACTGAAGCTTTCTTT
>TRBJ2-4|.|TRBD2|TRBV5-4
CASSLGGGDIQYF
TGTGCCAGCAGCTTGGGGGGAGGGGACATTCAGTACTTC
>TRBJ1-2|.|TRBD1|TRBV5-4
CASSAGQGGTYGYTF
TGTGCCAGCAGCGCGGGACAGGGTGGGACCTATGGCTACACCTTC
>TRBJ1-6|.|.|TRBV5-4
CASSSKKAGSNSPLHF
TGTGCCAGCAGCTCGAAAAAAGCAGGGTCCAATTCACCCCTCCACTTT
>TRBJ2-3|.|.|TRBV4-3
CASSQDRGLTDTQYF
TGCGCCAGCAGCCAAGATCGAGGGCTAACAGATACGCAGTATTTT
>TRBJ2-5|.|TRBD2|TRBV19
CASSGGGEETQYF
TGTGCCAGTAGTGGGGGGGGTGAGGAGACCCAGTACTTC
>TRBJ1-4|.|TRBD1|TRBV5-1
CASSPGQPNEKLFF
TGCGCCAGCAGCCCGGGACAGCCTAATGAAAAACTGTTTTTT
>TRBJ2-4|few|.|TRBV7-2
CASSPNRAIIQYF
TGTGCCAGCAGCCCAAACAGGGCCATCATTCAGTACTTC
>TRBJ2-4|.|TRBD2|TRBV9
CASSAGLAGGPWIQYF
TGTGCCAGCAGCGCGGGACTAGCGGGAGGGCCCTGGATTCAGTACTTC
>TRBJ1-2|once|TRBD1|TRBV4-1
CASSQHDGGDRGYGYTF
TGCGCCAGCAGCCAGCACGATGGAGGGGACAGAGGCTATGGCTACACCTTC
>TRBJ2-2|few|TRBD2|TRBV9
CASSPTSGRSGELFF
TGTGCCAGCAGCCCGACTAGCGGGAGATCCGGGGAGCTGTTTTTT
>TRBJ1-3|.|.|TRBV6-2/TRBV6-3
CASSYNLVGGGNTIYF
TGTGCCAGCAGTTATAACTTGGTCGGAGGAGGAAACACCATATATTTT
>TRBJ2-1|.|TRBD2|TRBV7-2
CASSSLSSGSTEQFF
TGTGCCAGCAGCTCCCTCTCTAGCGGGAGTACTGAGCAGTTCTTC
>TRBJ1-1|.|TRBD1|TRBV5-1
CASSFDRGNTEAFF
TGCGCCAGCAGCTTTGACAGGGGGAACACTGAAGCTTTCTTT
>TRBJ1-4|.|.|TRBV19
CASSSGDESEKLFF
TGTGCCAGTAGTAGCGGGGACGAGAGTGAAAAACTGTTTTTT
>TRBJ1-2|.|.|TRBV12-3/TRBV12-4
CASRTSGDGYTF
TGTGCCAGTCGCACGTCCGGGGATGGCTACACCTTC
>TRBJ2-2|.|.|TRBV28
CASSLYTLLGRGTNTGELFF
TGTGCCAGCAGTTTATATACCCTTCTTGGAAGGGGCACGAACACCGGGGAGCTGTTTTTT
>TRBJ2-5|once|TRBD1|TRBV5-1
CASSSSGGGLETQYF
TGCGCCAGCAGCTCCTCAGGGGGTGGATTGGAGACCCAGTACTTC
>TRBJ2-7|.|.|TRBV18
CASSLDTYEQYF
TGTGCCAGCTCATTGGACACCTACGAGCAGTACTTC
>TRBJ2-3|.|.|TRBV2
CASSEGGGPDTQYF
TGTGCCAGCAGTGAAGGAGGGGGTCCAGATACGCAGTATTTT
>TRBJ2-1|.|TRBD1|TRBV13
CASSSYRGSSYNEQFF
TGTGCCAGCAGCTCCTACAGGGGGAGCTCCTACAATGAGCAGTTCTTC
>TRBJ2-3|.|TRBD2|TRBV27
CASRPVLAGGPGDTQYF
TGTGCCAGCAGGCCCGTTTTAGCGGGAGGGCCGGGAGATACGCAGTATTTT
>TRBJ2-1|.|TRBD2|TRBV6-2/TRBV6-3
CASSYSTLAGGIPYNEQFF
TGTGCCAGCAGTTACTCGACTCTAGCGGGAGGAATCCCTTACAATGAGCAGTTCTTC
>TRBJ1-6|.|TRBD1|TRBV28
CASSLWDRTLHF
TGTGCCAGCAGTTTATGGGACAGGACCCTCCACTTT
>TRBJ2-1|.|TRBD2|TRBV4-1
CASSQDAGVLRGQFF
TGCGCCAGCAGCCAAGATGCGGGAGTCCTGCGTGGGCAGTTCTTC
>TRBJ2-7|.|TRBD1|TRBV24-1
CATSVQWTGIYEQYF
TGTGCCACCAGTGTCCAATGGACAGGGATCTACGAGCAGTACTTC
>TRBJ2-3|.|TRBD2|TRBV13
CASSPRTSGTDTQYF
TGTGCCAGCAGCCCGAGGACTAGCGGCACAGATACGCAGTATTTT
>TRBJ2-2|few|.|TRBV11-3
CASSLGAGGGAFEAGELFF
TGTGCCAGCAGCTTGGGGGCCGGAGGGGGCGCATTCGAGGCCGGGGAGCTGTTTTTT
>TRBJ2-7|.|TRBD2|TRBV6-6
CASSGTSGSGEQYF
TGTGCCAGCAGTGGAACTAGCGGGAGTGGGGAGCAGTACTTC
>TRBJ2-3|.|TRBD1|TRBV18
CASSPPLWDRTTDTQYF
TGTGCCAGCTCACCACCGCTGTGGGACAGAACCACAGATACGCAGTATTTT
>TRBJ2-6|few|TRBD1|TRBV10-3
CATTRTGDNSGANVLTF
TGTGCCACCACAAGGACAGGGGACAACTCTGGGGCCAACGTCCTGACTTTC
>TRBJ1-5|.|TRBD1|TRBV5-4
CASSLDRGLNNQPQHF
TGTGCCAGCAGCTTGGACAGGGGGCTTAACAATCAGCCCCAGCATTTT
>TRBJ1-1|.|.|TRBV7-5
CVRSAKLGGDTEAFF
TGTGTCAGAAGCGCAAAGCTAGGGGGCGATACTGAAGCTTTCTTT
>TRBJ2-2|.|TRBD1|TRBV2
CASSGQQGAGELFF
TGTGCCAGCAGTGGGCAGCAGGGGGCCGGGGAGCTGTTTTTT
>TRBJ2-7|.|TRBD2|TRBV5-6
CASTAGGAYEQYF
TGTGCCAGCACGGCGGGAGGGGCCTACGAGCAGTACTTC